This TCR beta chain appears in the sequencing data of a study of Ad26.COV2.S vaccination and SARS-CoV-2 variants. Study results and limitations: It was vaccine recipients, not placebo recipients, who had the higher spike-specific TCR breadth. Estimates derived from TCR breadth and depth analyses may have underestimated total T cell responses.

Worth noting for this clone: The antigen remains undetermined.

The treatment: 19 received Ad26.COV2.S at low or high dose, single or two shots; about five received placebo; per-sample allocation not given. Samples were taken on day 63 after the first vaccine or placebo injection. The V and J ends lost 2 bases and 4 bases, in that order; junction bases with no gene match: 7. The germline V gene encodes CDR1 MGHRA and CDR2 YSYEKL. There are 17 residues in the CDR3. Data came from immunoSEQ multiplex PCR; TCRdb stores just in-frame clones and leaves some out. The sample gives over 400,000 clones, around 93% of which show up once; around 1.7% is in the top ten. The TCR comes from a person aged 18-65 years who received the Ad26.COV2.S COVID-19 vaccine or a placebo. The sequencing used peripheral blood, collected in a trial of Ad26.COV2.S vaccine versus placebo. The V and J genes are TRBV4-1 and TRBJ2-3, with 12 positions matching TRBD2. The CDR3 reads CASSQSAASGGADTQYF. The CDR3 region has the DNA TGCGCCAGCAGCCAATCGGCGGCTAGCGGGGGGGCAGATACGCAGTATTTT.